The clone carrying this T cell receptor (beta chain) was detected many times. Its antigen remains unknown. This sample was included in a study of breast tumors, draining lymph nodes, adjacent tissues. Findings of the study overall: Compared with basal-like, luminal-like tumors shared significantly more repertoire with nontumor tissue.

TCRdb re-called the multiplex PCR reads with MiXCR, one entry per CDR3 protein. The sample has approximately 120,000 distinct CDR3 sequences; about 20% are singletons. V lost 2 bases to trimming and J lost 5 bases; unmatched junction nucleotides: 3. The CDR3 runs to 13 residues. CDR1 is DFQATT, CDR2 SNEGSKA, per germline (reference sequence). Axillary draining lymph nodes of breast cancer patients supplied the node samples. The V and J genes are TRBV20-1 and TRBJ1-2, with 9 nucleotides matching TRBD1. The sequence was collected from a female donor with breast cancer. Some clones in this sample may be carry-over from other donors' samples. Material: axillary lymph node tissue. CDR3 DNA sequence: TGCAGTGCTAGACAAGGACAGGGGTATGGCTACACCTTC. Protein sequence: CSARQGQGYGYTF.